Listed here are 30 T cell receptor beta chains from one sample, sequenced in a study of Tregs in tolerant kidney transplant recipients. Generated by immunoSEQ multiplex PCR, the TCRdb table keeps only in-frame clones and is missing some. The table shows some 90,000 clones, with around nine tenths occurring only once. The sequenced material came from CD8+ T cells from blood. The receptors originated from a human donor in good health.

The V gene is TRBV4-1, the J gene TRBJ2-7, with D hard to call. V was clipped by 1 base and J by 0 bases, with 10 bases between them. Per germline, CDR1 MGHRA and CDR2 YSYEKL. This CDR3 region has 15 residues. This CDR3 reads CASSQGPSSSYEQYF. The CDR3, as DNA: TGCGCCAGCAGCCAAGGGCCCTCGAGCTCCTACGAGCAGTACTTC.

This chain uses TRBV7-9 with TRBJ2-1, with TRBD1 identical over 7 bases. V was pared by 6 bases and J by 3 bases, with 5 bases of the junction left unmatched. The CDR3 length is 14 residues. Germline CDR1 reads SEHNR; CDR2 reads FQNEAQ (reference sequence). DNA of the CDR3: TGTGCCAGCAGACCGAGGGACAGCTACAATGAGCAGTTCTTC. Its translation is CASRPRDSYNEQFF.

The rearrangement links TRBV6-4 to TRBJ2-2; D unclear. The germline V gene encodes CDR1 MRHNA and CDR2 SNTAGT. The CDR3 consists of 13 residues. The V end was cut by 4 bases, the J end by 4 bases, with 7 bases between. The CDR3 region is CASSGVGTGELFF. CDR3 nucleotides: TGTGCCAGCAGTGGCGTCGGCACCGGGGAGCTGTTTTTT.

A few counts support this clone. The CDR3 DNA follows: TGTGCCAGTAGTATTAGCAGGGTCGGCAATCAGCCCCAGCATTTT. It yields the protein CASSISRVGNQPQHF. V gene TRBV19 combines with J gene TRBJ1-5; the D gene is possibly TRBD1 (5 bases). Trimming stripped 3 bases from V and 2 bases from J, with 11 bases between. The CDR3 loop spans 15 amino acids. The V gene's germline CDR1 is LNHDA and CDR2 SQIVND (reference sequence).

A note on this clone: This CDR3 is also generated by other DNA sequences in the sample. The V and J genes are TRBV9 and TRBJ2-7; D could derive from TRBD1 or TRBD2 (5 bases each). Trimming removed 0 bases at V and 0 bases at J, with 7 bases between. Germline V CDR1 and CDR2: SGDLS, YYNGEE. This CDR3 comprises 14 residues. CDR3 loop: CASSVGGSSYEQYF. Here the CDR3 DNA reads TGTGCCAGCAGCGTAGGGGGGAGCTCCTACGAGCAGTACTTC.

The chain employs TRBV7-9 and TRBJ2-7; tentatively, D is TRBD2 (6 bases). V gave up 0 bases and J gave up 6 bases, with 18 bases separating them. Germline V gene sequence: CDR1 SEHNR, CDR2 FQNEAQ (reference sequence). CDR3 size: 16 residues. CDR3 DNA sequence: TGTGCCAGCAGCTTAGCGAAAGGACACGGGACTCTCGAGCAGTACTTC. Residues: CASSLAKGHGTLEQYF.

The CDR3 is CASSSWTGEQYF. Here the CDR3 DNA reads TGTGCCAGCAGCTCCTGGACAGGCGAGCAGTACTTC. The chain has TRBV5-6 and TRBJ2-7; TRBD1 matches 7 bases. CDR1 is SGHDT, CDR2 YYEEEE, per germline. The CDR3 sequence is 12 residues long. Trimming removed 3 bases from V and 6 bases from J; junction bases left unmatched: 3.

Here the CDR3 reads CASSSPDRGSGELFF. The CDR3 bases are TGTGCCAGCAGCTCTCCGGATCGAGGATCCGGGGAGCTGTTTTTT. The rearrangement links TRBV7-9 to TRBJ2-2; D is undetermined. The germline V gene has CDR1 SEHNR and CDR2 FQNEAQ (reference sequence). The CDR3 loop spans 15 amino acids. Trimming took off 4 bases at V and 6 bases at J, with 15 bases between the two ends. Using reference TRBV7-9 and TRBJ2-2 for the parts outside the CDR3, the full variable domain is DTGVSQNPRHKITKRGQNVTFRCDPISEHNRLYWYRQTLGQGPEFLTYFQNEAQLEKSRLLSDRFSAERPKGSFSTLEIQRTEQGDSAMYLCASSSPDRGSGELFFGEGSRLTVL.

This chain connects TRBV7-9 to TRBJ2-1, with TRBD2 matching over 9 bases. V dropped 0 bases and J dropped 6; count of bases not matched to a gene: 6. Germline CDR1 SEHNR, CDR2 FQNEAQ (reference sequence). This CDR3 has 16 residues. CDR3 nucleotide sequence: TGTGCCAGCAGCTTAGCTCAAGCGGGGGGCTTCAATGAGCAGTTCTTC. Residues: CASSLAQAGGFNEQFF.

V gene TRBV7-6 combines with J gene TRBJ1-1, with D hard to call. The germline gives CDR1 SGHVS, CDR2 FNYEAQ. The V end was cut by 2 bases, the J end by 4 bases, with 11 bases between. The CDR3 has 14 amino acids. This CDR3 is CASSLLIVGTEAFF. In DNA, the CDR3 is TGTGCCAGCAGCTTACTGATTGTGGGCACTGAAGCTTTCTTT.

This rearrangement joins TRBV7-9 to TRBJ1-2; no clear D gene. Germline loops: CDR1 SEHNR, CDR2 FQNEAQ (reference sequence). V lost 5 bases and J 14 bases, leaving 9 bases between the germline ends. This CDR3 spans 9 amino acids. This chain's CDR3 is CASSHDITF. Here the CDR3 DNA reads TGTGCCAGCAGCCATGACATAACCTTC.

The chain has TRBV6-1 and TRBJ2-7, with TRBD2 as a possible D gene (5 bases). Germline lookup yields CDR1 MNHNS and CDR2 SASEGT. Trimming took off 2 bases at V and 4 bases at J, with 9 bases between the two ends. This CDR3 is built from 13 residues. The CDR3 DNA reads TGTGCCAGCAGTGAAATACTAGGGTACGAGCAGTACTTC. Protein: CASSEILGYEQYF.

Only a few counts were recorded for this clone. V is TRBV27 and J is TRBJ2-7, with 7 bases matching TRBD2. The CDR3 runs to 14 residues. J was trimmed by 5 bases and V by 5 bases; bases with no gene match: 9. The germline V gene encodes CDR1 MNHEY and CDR2 SMNVEV (reference sequence). The CDR3 sequence: CASSLSGGTNEQYF. CDR3 nucleotides: TGTGCCAGCAGTCTCTCTGGCGGGACTAACGAGCAGTACTTC.

This clone was recorded only once. V gene TRBV15 combines with J gene TRBJ1-2; TRBD1 is a possible D gene (6 bases). Germline V lookup: CDR1 LNHNV, CDR2 YYDKDF (reference sequence). Trimming pared 4 bases from V and 6 bases from J, leaving 15 bases between. This CDR3 has 14 residues. CDR3 sequence: CATSIQGWDDGYTF. The CDR3 DNA reads TGTGCCACCAGCATACAGGGTTGGGATGATGGCTACACCTTC.

The CDR3 sequence is CASSQEGGAPEQFF. CDR3 sequence (DNA): TGCGCCAGCAGCCAAGAAGGGGGGGCCCCCGAGCAGTTCTTC. This chain uses TRBV4-1 with TRBJ2-1; D perhaps matches TRBD2 (7 bases). Germline CDR1 reads MGHRA; CDR2 reads YSYEKL. The ends were cut back, 0 bases at V and 10 bases at J, with 13 bases in the middle. The CDR3 is 14 residues long.

V gene TRBV4-1 combines with J gene TRBJ2-7; 10 positions agree with TRBD1. The V segment lost 3 bases and the J segment 3 bases; nucleotides outside the gene matches: 11. The germline gives CDR1 MGHRA, CDR2 YSYEKL. This CDR3 contains 17 residues. The CDR3 loop reads CASSQDRGVGAYYEQYF. In DNA form, the CDR3 reads TGCGCCAGCAGCCAGGACAGGGGGGTGGGCGCTTACTACGAGCAGTACTTC.

This clone was observed once. This rearrangement joins TRBV6-4 to TRBJ2-1; D is possibly TRBD1 (6 bases). The ends were cut back, 2 bases at V and 10 bases at J, with 15 bases in the middle. The CDR3 length is 14 residues. Germline V gene data show CDR1 as MRHNA and CDR2 as SNTAGT. The CDR3 reads CASSDHVGGLEQFF. CDR3 DNA sequence: TGTGCCAGCAGTGACCATGTTGGGGGCTTGGAGCAGTTCTTC.

The table lists this clone with a count of one. This sequence joins TRBV7-8 and TRBJ2-7; D may be TRBD1 (6 bases). This CDR3 is 15 amino acids long. V lost 5 bases, J lost 0 bases, and 14 bases lay in between. From germline, CDR1 is SGHVS and CDR2 FQNEAQ. The CDR3 DNA reads as TGTGCCAGCAGCACTCCCGGGACACTCTCCTACGAGCAGTACTTC. It is translated as CASSTPGTLSYEQYF.

J is TRBJ2-6 and V is TRBV30; D is uncertain. The CDR3 covers 14 residues. V lost 1 base and J lost 1, with 5 bases in between. Germline-derived CDR1 and CDR2 are GTSNPN and SVGIG (reference sequence). This chain's CDR3 is CAWSEGSGANVLTF. CDR3 in DNA: TGTGCCTGGAGTGAAGGGTCTGGGGCCAACGTCCTGACTTTC. The full variable domain, with the rest looked up from reference TRBV30 and TRBJ2-6, is SQTIHQWPATLVQPVGSPLSLECTVEGTSNPNLYWYRQAAGRGLQLLFYSVGIGQISSEVPQNLSASRPQDRQFILSSKKLLLSDSGFYLCAWSEGSGANVLTFGAGSRLTVL.

The gene calls are TRBV28 and TRBJ1-2; D gene ambiguous. This CDR3 spans 14 amino acids. V lost 6 bases and J lost 11, with 22 bases in between. Germline lookup yields CDR1 MDHEN and CDR2 SYDVKM. This CDR3 is CASRTDPAWESYTF. The DNA for the CDR3 is TGTGCCAGCAGGACGGACCCCGCGTGGGAGTCTTACACCTTC.

This chain uses TRBV6-6 with TRBJ2-7; D gene unclear. The germline V gene has CDR1 MNHNY and CDR2 SVGAGI (reference sequence). The CDR3 is 13 residues long. Between the trimmed V and J ends, which lost 6 bases and 3 bases, there was a span of 12 bases. Here the CDR3 DNA reads TGTGCCAGCAGCCCTACCACAGTCTACGAGCAGTACTTC. It encodes CASSPTTVYEQYF.

The rearrangement joins TRBV2 to TRBJ2-7; a weak D match, TRBD1 (6 bases). CDR3 size: 12 residues. CDR1 is SNHLY, CDR2 FYNNEI, per germline. V was cut by 8 bases and J by 0 bases, with 8 bases left in between. This CDR3 reads CASLDSSYEQYF. The DNA for the CDR3 is TGTGCCAGCTTGGACAGCTCCTACGAGCAGTACTTC.

V gene TRBV4-2 combines with J gene TRBJ1-5, with a tentative D call TRBD1 (5 bases). Germline CDR1 is LGHNA and CDR2 is YNFKEQ. Trimming left V 4 bases short and J 7 bases short, with 14 bases between. The CDR3 is 14 residues long. The CDR3 DNA reads TGTGCCAGCAGCCCCCACATAACAGGACAGCCCCAGCATTTT. This gives the protein CASSPHITGQPQHF.

This rearrangement joins TRBV7-6 to TRBJ1-2; a weak D match, TRBD1 (5 bases). Trimming pared 5 bases from V and 3 bases from J, leaving 16 bases between. There are 15 residues in the CDR3. The V gene's germline CDR1 is SGHVS and CDR2 FNYEAQ. In nucleotides, the CDR3 is TGTGCCAGCAGCCCCCGGGGGTTGCGGGACTATGGCTACACCTTC. Translation gives CASSPRGLRDYGYTF.

CDR3: CAWQPGQGLGEQFF. The CDR3 region has the DNA TGTGCCTGGCAACCGGGACAGGGACTTGGTGAGCAGTTCTTC. The chain joins TRBV30 to TRBJ2-1; 9 nucleotides align to TRBD1. The CDR3 is 14 residues long. The V gene's germline CDR1 is GTSNPN and CDR2 SVGIG (reference sequence). With V trimmed by 5 bases and J by 9 bases, 11 bases remained unmatched. The entire variable domain, with the rest obtained from reference TRBV30 and TRBJ2-1, is as follows: SQTIHQWPATLVQPVGSPLSLECTVEGTSNPNLYWYRQAAGRGLQLLFYSVGIGQISSEVPQNLSASRPQDRQFILSSKKLLLSDSGFYLCAWQPGQGLGEQFFGPGTRLTVL.

The V call is TRBV6-6, the J call TRBJ1-2; D is unresolved. The CDR3 runs to 14 residues. CDR1 is MNHNY and CDR2 is SVGAGI in the germline V gene (reference sequence). Trimming took 2 bases from V and 4 from J, leaving 11 bases between them. The CDR3 loop is CASSYPGRGYGYTF. The CDR3 nucleotides are TGTGCCAGCAGTTACCCCGGACGGGGCTATGGCTACACCTTC.

This chain uses TRBV15 with TRBJ1-4; perhaps TRBD1 as D (5 bases). Trimming shortened V by 5 bases and J by 7 bases, and 14 bases separated the two germline ends. In germline, CDR1 is LNHNV, CDR2 YYDKDF (reference sequence). The CDR3 length is 14 residues. The CDR3 DNA sequence: TGTGCCACCAGCGGCCGAGGGGTTCCTGAAAAACTGTTTTTT. Translating gives CATSGRGVPEKLFF. Filled out from reference TRBV15 and TRBJ1-4, the complete variable domain reads DAMVIQNPRYQVTQFGKPVTLSCSQTLNHNVMYWYQQKSSQAPKLLFHYYDKDFNNEADTPDNFQSRRPNTSFCFLDIRSPGLGDTAMYLCATSGRGVPEKLFFGSGTQLSVL.

The chain carries TRBV15 and TRBJ2-1; D might be TRBD2 (7 bases). CDR3 size: 14 residues. The germline gives CDR1 LNHNV, CDR2 YYDKDF (reference sequence). Deletions cut 5 bases from V and 6 bases from J, with 14 bases between. The DNA for the CDR3 is TGTGCCACCAGCTTACGGAGGGGGGGCAATGAGCAGTTCTTC. Translated, it gives CATSLRRGGNEQFF.

This rearrangement joins TRBV29-1 to TRBJ1-2; D is uncertain. V was trimmed by 3 bases and J by 8 bases, leaving 13 bases between them. This CDR3 is built from 12 residues. Germline CDR1 is SQVTM and CDR2 is ANQGSEA. The CDR3 region is CSVDWEVEGYTF. The CDR3 nucleotides are TGCAGCGTTGATTGGGAGGTGGAAGGCTACACCTTC.

The rearrangement uses TRBV11-1 and TRBJ1-1; 9 positions match TRBD1. The ends lost 5 bases at V and 5 bases at J; junction bases unmatched: 6. The CDR3 runs 14 residues. CDR1 and CDR2 (germline): SGHAT, FQDESV (reference sequence). In nucleotides, the CDR3 is TGTGCCAGCAGCGCGGGACAGGGATATACTGAAGCTTTCTTT. As protein: CASSAGQGYTEAFF.